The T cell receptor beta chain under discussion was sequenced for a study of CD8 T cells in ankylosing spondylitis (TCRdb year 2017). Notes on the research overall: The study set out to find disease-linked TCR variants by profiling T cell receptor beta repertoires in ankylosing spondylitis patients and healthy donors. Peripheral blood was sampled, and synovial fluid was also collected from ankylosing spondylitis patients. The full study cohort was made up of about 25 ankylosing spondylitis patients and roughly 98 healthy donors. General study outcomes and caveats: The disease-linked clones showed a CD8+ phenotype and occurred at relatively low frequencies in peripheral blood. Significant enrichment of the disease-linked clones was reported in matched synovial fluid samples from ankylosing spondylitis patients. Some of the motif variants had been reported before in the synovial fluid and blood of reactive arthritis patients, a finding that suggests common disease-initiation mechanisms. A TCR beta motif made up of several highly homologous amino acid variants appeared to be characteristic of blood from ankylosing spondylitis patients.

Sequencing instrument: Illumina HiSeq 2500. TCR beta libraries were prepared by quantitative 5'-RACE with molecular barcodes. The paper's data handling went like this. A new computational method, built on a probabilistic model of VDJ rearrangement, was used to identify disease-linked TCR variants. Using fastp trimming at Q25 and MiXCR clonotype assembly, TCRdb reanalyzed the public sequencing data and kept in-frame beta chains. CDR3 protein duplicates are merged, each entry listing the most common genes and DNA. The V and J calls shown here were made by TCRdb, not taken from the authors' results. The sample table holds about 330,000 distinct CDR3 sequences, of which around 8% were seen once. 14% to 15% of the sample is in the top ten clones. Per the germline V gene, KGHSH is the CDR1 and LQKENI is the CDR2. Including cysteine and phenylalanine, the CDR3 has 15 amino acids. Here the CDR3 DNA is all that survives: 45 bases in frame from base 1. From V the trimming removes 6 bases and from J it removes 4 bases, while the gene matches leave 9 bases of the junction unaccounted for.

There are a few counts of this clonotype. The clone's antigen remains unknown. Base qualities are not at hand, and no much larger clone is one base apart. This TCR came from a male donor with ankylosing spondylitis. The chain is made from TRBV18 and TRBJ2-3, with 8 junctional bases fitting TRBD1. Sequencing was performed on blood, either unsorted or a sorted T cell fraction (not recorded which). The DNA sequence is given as TGTGCCAGCTCGCCGTATGGACAGGGCGCAGATACGCAGTATTTT. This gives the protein CASSPYGQGADTQYF.